This TCR beta chain was recorded in a study of cytomegalovirus exposure and HLA in healthy donors. On this clone: No antigen is known for it.

Assay used: immunoSEQ multiplex PCR; TCRdb lists only in-frame clones, some missing. The data hold approximately 140,000 clones, with 70% to 90% observed a single time. General study results and limits: The classifier reportedly diagnosed cytomegalovirus status with high specificity and sensitivity. Among TCR beta chains, those listed as cytomegalovirus-associated numbered over 150. In vitro checks showed that a few CMV-associated chains really do target CMV antigens.

Looked up from germline, CDR1 is SGHAT and CDR2 is FQNNGV. Trimming at V came to 5 bases and at J to 0 bases, leaving 6 bases not matched to a gene. The CDR3 totals 16 residues. The rearrangement joins TRBV11-2 to TRBJ1-3; 8 positions match TRBD1. Source material: PBMCs. This TCR derives from a woman younger than 30 in good health and CMV-seropositive. The CDR3 region has the DNA TGTGCCAGCAGCCCTTGGGACAGGAGCTCTGGAAACACCATATATTTT. Translation gives CASSPWDRSSGNTIYF.